This TCR beta chain was recovered during a study of blood T cell repertoires in COVID-19. Across the whole study: Both acute and convalescent COVID-19 samples were obtained from the United States, Italy and Spain. Nucleic acid was either cDNA or gDNA, and it came from T cells, B-cell-depleted T cells, or PBMCs.

Per the original methods: Estimation of nucleated cell counts relied on the amplification of reference gene primers. Sequencing was performed with immunoSEQ multiplex PCR; in TCRdb, only in-frame clones are kept and a portion is missing. That table is the source of V, J and clone size, and D and trimming were worked out from the DNA. The repertoire holds around 200,000 clones, with 80% to 90% as singletons. Trimming removed 6 bases at V and 0 bases at J, with 14 bases between. Germline assignment: CDR1 SQVTM and CDR2 ANQGSEA. The CDR3 has 15 residues. The V gene is TRBV29-1, the J gene TRBJ2-2; tentatively, D is TRBD2 (6 bases). The sample was peripheral blood. The TCR comes from a man aged 60 to 75 with acute or convalescent COVID-19. CDR3 residues: CSVPMGGSNTGELFF. The CDR3 DNA sequence: TGCAGCGTCCCCATGGGGGGATCGAACACCGGGGAGCTGTTTTTT.